The clone carrying this T cell receptor beta chain was picked up a small number of times. What it binds is not known. The sample comes from a study of T cell repertoires in cytomegalovirus infection. Study-level information: Indications came from public TCR beta signatures; they pointed to CMV infection and to a matching HLA type.

One entry per CDR3 protein, called by TCRdb with MiXCR from the reads. The sample has around 360,000 distinct CDR3 sequences, about 34% seen once. Per the germline V gene, CDR1 is MDHEN and CDR2 is SYDVKM. Trimming stripped 8 bases from V and 2 bases from J, with 12 bases between. The CDR3 extends over 13 amino acids. This rearrangement joins TRBV28 to TRBJ1-2; a weak D match, TRBD1 (6 bases). This sequence was found in a human donor in good health (CMV status not recorded). Some clones in this sample may be carry-over from other donors' samples. The sequencing used cultured PBMCs, collected from culture after CMV antigen stimulation. The CDR3 DNA is TGTGCCAGCCTAACACAGGGAAACTATGGCTACACCTTC. Translated, it gives CASLTQGNYGYTF.